The 32 T cell receptor beta chains listed next were all sequenced from one sample in a study of lung T cells in sarcoidosis with Löfgren's syndrome. TCRdb re-derived calls from the reads in MiXCR, one entry per CDR3 protein. The sample has about 63,000 distinct CDR3 sequences, 21% seen once; the top ten hold about 2.3%. Sequenced: CD4+ T cells from PBMCs. The receptors originated from a human donor with sarcoidosis (Löfgren's syndrome or another form), or a control subject (not recorded which).

This clonotype occurred many times. The chain uses TRBV6-2 or TRBV6-3 and TRBJ2-3; 7 bases agree with TRBD2. V was clipped by 6 bases and J by 4 bases; unmatched bases: 13. The CDR3 consists of 16 residues. The germline V gene has CDR1 MNHEY and CDR2 SVGEGT. CDR3 sequence (DNA): TGTGCCAGCAGCAACGAGGGGACTATCGTCCCAGATACGCAGTATTTT. The encoded protein is CASSNEGTIVPDTQYF.

Many counts were recorded for this clonotype. The V and J genes are TRBV28 and TRBJ2-5; D may be TRBD1 or TRBD2 (5 bases each). The CDR3 extends over 14 amino acids. Germline CDR1 MDHEN, CDR2 SYDVKM. V was trimmed by 6 bases and J by 5 bases, leaving 16 bases between them. CDR3 bases: TGTGCCAGCAGATTGGGACCTAGAGATGAGACCCAGTACTTC. Translated, it gives CASRLGPRDETQYF.

This clonotype has just one count. The chain couples TRBV4-1 to TRBJ1-3, with D maybe TRBD1 (5 bases). CDR3 size: 14 residues. Germline values: CDR1 MGHRA, CDR2 YSYEKL. V was trimmed by 4 bases and J by 1 base, leaving 8 bases between them. The chain's CDR3 is CASSLQESGNTIYF. Written as DNA, the CDR3 is TGCGCCAGCAGCCTACAGGAATCTGGAAACACCATATATTTT.

This clonotype has a count of ten or more. CDR3 bases: TGTGCCAGCAGTTCCGAGTTCGGCCGGCCCCAGCATTTT. Amino acid sequence: CASSSEFGRPQHF. V is TRBV27 and J is TRBJ1-5; D is uncertain. The CDR3 loop spans 13 amino acids. Trimming stripped 4 bases from V and 9 bases from J, with 13 bases between. CDR1 is MNHEY, CDR2 SMNVEV, per germline (reference sequence).

This clonotype was found many times. The chain is built from TRBV28 and TRBJ2-7; D is perhaps TRBD2 (5 bases). The ends were cut back, 2 bases at V and 7 bases at J, with 15 bases in the middle. The CDR3 runs to 14 residues. Germline V lookup: CDR1 MDHEN, CDR2 SYDVKM. CDR3 in DNA: TGTGCCAGCAGTTTACTAGCATCTCTTACGGAGCAGTACTTC. It encodes CASSLLASLTEQYF.

This clonotype came up once. The rearrangement uses TRBV9 and TRBJ2-2; no reliable D call. Trimming took 5 bases from V and 8 from J, leaving 16 bases between them. Germline CDR1 SGDLS, CDR2 YYNGEE. The CDR3 sequence is 14 residues long. In DNA, the CDR3 is TGTGCCAGCAGTCACTCTTCGGTTTCGGGGGAGCTGTTTTTT. This gives the protein CASSHSSVSGELFF.

The sample holds a few counts of this clonotype. V usage is TRBV14 and J usage is TRBJ2-6; 7 bases line up with TRBD1. V trimming: 2 bases; J trimming: 0 bases; junction bases outside the gene matches: 10. Germline lookup yields CDR1 SGHDN and CDR2 FVKESK. The CDR3 loop spans 19 amino acids. In DNA form, the CDR3 reads TGTGCCAGCAGCCAAAGGACAGGCCTCCCCCTCTCTGGGGCCAACGTCCTGACTTTC. It translates to CASSQRTGLPLSGANVLTF.

This clonotype came up once. This clone may be a read error of a much larger clone one base away. This chain uses TRBV20-1 with TRBJ2-1; TRBD2 matches at 9 bases. The germline V gene encodes CDR1 DFQATT and CDR2 SNEGSKA (reference sequence). This CDR3 region has 15 residues. The CDR3 sequence is CSAETRGGSYNEQLF. Written as DNA, the CDR3 is TGCAGTGCGGAGACGCGGGGGGGCTCCTACAATGAGCAGCTCTTC.

Note on this clonotype: Given a much more abundant clone one base away, this may be a read error. The J gene is TRBJ1-2, the V gene TRBV28, with no clear D. Germline-derived CDR1 and CDR2 are MDHEN and SYDVKM. The CDR3 runs to 14 residues. Here the CDR3 reads CASSFPPPPYGHTF. The CDR3 coding sequence is TGTGCCAGCAGTTTCCCGCCGCCGCCCTATGGCCACACCTTC.

This clonotype has at least ten counts. The V and J genes are TRBV6-6 and TRBJ2-7; 10 bases align to TRBD1. The trim removed 2 bases at V and 10 bases at J, leaving 8 bases unmatched. The CDR3 is 14 amino acids. Germline CDR1 is MNHNY and CDR2 is SVGAGI (reference sequence). CDR3 amino acids: CASSYVSGTGDQYF. The CDR3 DNA sequence: TGTGCCAGCAGTTACGTTTCCGGGACAGGGGACCAGTACTTC.

This clonotype has at least ten counts. The V call is TRBV7-2, the J call TRBJ1-5; 7 nucleotides align to TRBD1. The length of the CDR3 is 13 residues. The V gene end was trimmed by 5 bases and the J gene end by 8 bases; junction bases not matched to a gene: 6. CDR1 and CDR2 (germline): SGHTA, FQGNSA. In nucleotides, the CDR3 is TGTGCCAGCAGCCCTCAGGGGGACAAGCCCCAGCATTTT. As protein: CASSPQGDKPQHF.

A word on this clonotype: Being one base from a much bigger clone, this may be a read error. The V call is TRBV20-1, the J call TRBJ2-6; D is unclear. Germline V gene lookup returns CDR1 DFQATT and CDR2 SNEGSKA (reference sequence). The CDR3 is 12 amino acids. DNA of the CDR3: TGCAGTGCTAGAATTGGGGTCAACGTCCTGACTTTC. This translates into CSARIGVNVLTF.

Details on this clonotype: Possible read error: a much larger clone is one base away. V usage is TRBV2 and J usage is TRBJ1-5, with D possibly being TRBD1 (5 bases). CDR1 and CDR2 from the germline V gene are SNHLY and FYNNEI. This CDR3 is built from 16 residues. CDR3: CASSGQGQYSNQPRHF. CDR3 DNA sequence: TGTGCCAGCAGTGGGCAGGGCCAATATAGCAATCAGCCCCGGCATTTT.

In the case of this clonotype: A much larger clone differs by one base, so this may be a read error. The CDR3 DNA is TGTGCCGGCCGACTAGCCGATTGCACAGATACGCAGTATTTT. Its translation: CAGRLADCTDTQYF. The chain recombines TRBV2 with TRBJ2-3; TRBD2 agrees at 7 bases. The CDR3 extends over 14 amino acids. V was pared by 11 bases and J by 1 base, with 9 bases of the junction left unmatched. Looked up from germline, CDR1 is SNHLY and CDR2 is FYNNEI.

This clonotype was picked up a small number of times. V gene TRBV30 combines with J gene TRBJ1-1; tentatively, D is TRBD1 (5 bases). CDR1 is GTSNPN and CDR2 is SVGIG in the germline V gene (reference sequence). The CDR3 loop spans 16 amino acids. Trimming removed 0 bases from V and 0 bases from J, with 14 bases in between. CDR3 nucleotide sequence: TGTGCCTGGAGTGTCAAAACAGGACCTATGAACACTGAAGCTTTCTTT. Its protein product is CAWSVKTGPMNTEAFF.

There are many counts of this clonotype. The chain uses TRBV2 and TRBJ2-7, with TRBD2 as a possible D gene (6 bases). Trimming took off 6 bases at V and 4 bases at J, with 10 bases between the two ends. This CDR3 is 12 amino acids long. Germline CDR1 is SNHLY and CDR2 is FYNNEI. The CDR3 DNA sequence: TGTGCCAGCAGGGGGAGCGGGTACGAGCAGTACTTC. Amino acid sequence: CASRGSGYEQYF.

This clonotype was found many times. This chain connects TRBV12-3 or TRBV12-4 to TRBJ2-3; D might be TRBD1 (5 bases). The CDR3 sequence is 15 residues long. V was pared by 6 bases and J by 0 bases, with 13 bases between. The DNA of the CDR3 is TGTGCCAGCAGGTCGCAGGGTCTTAGCACAGATACGCAGTATTTT. Amino acids: CASRSQGLSTDTQYF.

Points on this clonotype: This could be a read error, since a much larger clone is one nucleotide away. V and J are TRBV2 and TRBJ2-1; the match to TRBD1 covers 7 bases. From germline, CDR1 is SNHLY and CDR2 FYNNEI. This CDR3 contains 14 residues. DNA of the CDR3: TGTGCCAGCGGTGAGAACAGGGGAATAAATGAGCAGTTCTTC. Translated: CASGENRGINEQFF. Filled out from reference TRBV2 and TRBJ2-1, the complete variable domain reads EPEVTQTPSHQVTQMGQEVILRCVPISNHLYFYWYRQILGQKVEFLVSFYNNEISEKSEIFDDQFSVERPDGSNFTLKIRSTKLEDSAMYFCASGENRGINEQFFGPGTRLTVL.

About this clonotype itself: This may be a read error: a much more frequent sequence differs by one nucleotide. The conserved closing phenylalanine or tryptophan is absent in this CDR3, likely reflecting a read error. The rearrangement links TRBV18 to TRBJ2-4; weak D call: TRBD2 (5 bases). The CDR3 consists of 15 residues. CDR1 is KGHSH, CDR2 LQKENI, per germline. V was cut by 3 bases and J by 2 bases, with 11 bases left in between. The CDR3 DNA reads TGTGCCAGCTCACCGGTCCCGGGATCCAAAAACATTCAGTACCTC. This translates into CASSPVPGSKNIQYL.

This clonotype was detected many times. The CDR3 ends on some other residue instead of the conserved phenylalanine or tryptophan, so this is likely a read error. The DNA is omitted, as the CDR3 cannot be located on it reliably, and the CDR3 follows TCRdb's listing. This chain connects TRBV28 to TRBJ2-7; TRBD1 was called by the table and not checked on the DNA. From germline, CDR1 is MDHEN and CDR2 SYDVKM. Counting both end residues, the CDR3 totals 11 amino acids. CDR3 region: CASSSVGQGSL.

The genes are TRBV4-1 and TRBJ1-6; 7 bases map to TRBD1. With V trimmed by 4 bases and J by 6 bases, 3 bases remained unmatched. CDR3 size: 14 residues. In germline, CDR1 is MGHRA, CDR2 YSYEKL. The CDR3 nucleotides read TGCGCCAGCAGCCTTCGACAGGGTAATTCACCCCTCCACTTT. Its protein product is CASSLRQGNSPLHF.

In this sample, this clonotype turned up a few times. This sequence joins TRBV28 and TRBJ1-2; no clear D gene. Trimming stripped 2 bases from V and 4 bases from J, with 8 bases between. The CDR3 runs 13 residues. Germline loops: CDR1 MDHEN, CDR2 SYDVKM. CDR3 residues: CASSLGVPYGYTF. The CDR3 DNA reads TGTGCCAGCAGTTTAGGCGTGCCCTATGGCTACACCTTC.

Notes on this clonotype: This clone may be a read error of a much larger clone one base away. The chain links TRBV3-1 to TRBJ2-5; D is unresolved. CDR1 and CDR2 from the germline V gene are LGHDT and YNNKEL (reference sequence). The CDR3 covers 15 residues. V dropped 2 bases and J dropped 6 bases, with 16 bases sitting between them. CDR3 nucleotides: TGTGCCAGCAGCCAATATAGAACAGCTTCAAAGACCCAGTACTTC. This encodes CASSQYRTASKTQYF.

This clonotype was seen repeatedly, ten times or more. The chain recombines TRBV18 with TRBJ1-2; 9 bases align to TRBD1. V shed 5 bases and J 0 bases; nucleotides not matched to a gene: 7. Germline lookup yields CDR1 KGHSH and CDR2 LQKENI. The CDR3 extends over 16 amino acids. This CDR3 is CASSDGQGNANYGYTF. The CDR3 region has the DNA TGTGCCAGCTCAGACGGACAGGGGAACGCTAACTATGGCTACACCTTC. Looking up the rest from reference TRBV18 and TRBJ1-2 gives the full variable domain: NAGVMQNPRHLVRRRGQEARLRCSPMKGHSHVYWYRQLPEEGLKFMVYLQKENIIDESGMPKERFSAEFPKEGPSILRIQQVVRGDSAAYFCASSDGQGNANYGYTFGSGTRLTVV.

This clonotype was seen many times. The chain is built from TRBV20-1 and TRBJ1-3, with unresolved D. Between the trimmed V and J ends, which lost 1 base and 10 bases, there was a span of 14 bases. Per germline, CDR1 DFQATT and CDR2 SNEGSKA (reference sequence). The CDR3 runs to 13 residues. As DNA, the CDR3 is TGCAGTGCTAGAGCACAAGTTGGCCGGACCATATATTTT. As protein: CSARAQVGRTIYF.

J is TRBJ2-1 and V is TRBV13, with 8 positions matching TRBD1. The CDR3 consists of 17 residues. Germline V CDR1 and CDR2: PRHDT, FYEKMQ (reference sequence). V lost 4 bases to trimming and J lost 2 bases; unmatched junction nucleotides: 10. The CDR3 here is CASSSRTGSFPYNEQFF. DNA for the CDR3: TGTGCCAGCAGCTCCCGGACAGGGAGTTTCCCCTACAATGAGCAGTTCTTC.

This clonotype was picked up many times. The gene calls are TRBV12-3 or TRBV12-4 and TRBJ1-2; TRBD1 matches at 7 bases. The CDR3 length is 14 residues. Germline trimming cut 4 bases from V and 2 bases from J; bases unmatched to any gene: 4. CDR3: CASSSGQLNYGYTF. CDR3 DNA: TGTGCCAGCAGTTCGGGACAGTTAAACTATGGCTACACCTTC.

This clonotype was picked up a small number of times. This chain joins TRBV24-1 and TRBJ1-2; unclear D gene. Germline lookup yields CDR1 KGHDR and CDR2 SFDVKD. Deletions cut 4 bases from V and 3 bases from J, with 14 bases between. The CDR3 has 15 residues. The CDR3 DNA follows: TGTGCCACCAGTGAAAAATCCCCAGGAGACTATGGCTACACCTTC. Protein product: CATSEKSPGDYGYTF.

The table lists this clonotype with many counts. The chain combines TRBV2 with TRBJ1-5, with 10 bases that match TRBD1. V gave up 3 bases and J gave up 9 bases; unmatched junction bases: 14. The CDR3 extends over 17 amino acids. The V gene's germline CDR1 is SNHLY and CDR2 FYNNEI. Written as DNA, the CDR3 is TGTGCCAGCAGTGACAGGGACAGGGGATTTCAATCATCGCCCCAGCATTTT. It specifies CASSDRDRGFQSSPQHF.

The rearrangement joins TRBV4-1 to TRBJ1-2; 9 positions match TRBD1. The CDR3 has 15 residues. J gave up 4 bases and V 0 bases, and 3 bases lay outside the gene matches. In germline, CDR1 is MGHRA, CDR2 YSYEKL. This chain's CDR3 is CASSQDGTGLYGYTF. Written as DNA, the CDR3 is TGCGCCAGCAGCCAAGATGGGACAGGGCTCTATGGCTACACCTTC.

V usage is TRBV20-1 and J usage is TRBJ2-1, with TRBD2 matching over 10 bases. There are 16 residues in the CDR3. The V gene's germline CDR1 is DFQATT and CDR2 SNEGSKA (reference sequence). V gave up 2 bases and J gave up 3 bases; unmatched junction bases: 7. The chain's CDR3 is CSARFWLAGVYNEQFF. The CDR3 DNA is TGCAGTGCTAGATTCTGGCTAGCGGGAGTCTACAATGAGCAGTTCTTC.

Only a few counts were recorded for this clonotype. CDR3 sequence: CASSLRGRANTEAFF. DNA for the CDR3: TGTGCCAGCAGCCTTCGGGGCAGGGCGAACACTGAAGCTTTCTTT. The chain couples TRBV28 to TRBJ1-1, with D maybe TRBD1 (5 bases). The V gene lost 6 bases and the J gene lost 1 base, with 15 bases spanning the gap. Germline assignment: CDR1 MDHEN and CDR2 SYDVKM. The CDR3 has 15 residues.